This paragraph reports one T cell receptor (beta chain). Its cognate antigen has yet to be identified. Read coverage stops 3 residues before the CDR3 terminus; the germline J gene supplies the remainder. Every participant had a single incident cervical HPV16 infection, and prevalent HPV16 infections were excluded. Cervical HPV DNA was detected by MY09/MY11 PCR, and genotyping was performed by dot-blot hybridization. About 15 mL of heparinized blood were centrifuged, and the buffy coat was aliquoted, frozen at -30°C, then stored at -80°C. QIAGEN kits were used to extract genomic DNA from buffy coat specimens. At the junction V is shortened by 3 bases and J by 0 bases, with 11 bases in between. The CDR3 measures 16 amino acids from cysteine to phenylalanine. The DNA shown is the part of the CDR3 that was read: 39 bases, in frame from base 1. The germline V gene sets CDR1 to WSHSY and CDR2 to SAAADI. The sample is drawn from a study of T cells in women clearing cervical HPV infection (dated by TCRdb to 2016 to 2018). Context from the whole study: The cases were 25 or so women with histologically confirmed HPV16-related CIN3 or worse, and 2 of these cases were invasive cancers. Quality controls consisted of five blinded duplicates per group, for a total of roughly 60 samples made up of roughly 50 participants and about ten replicates. This exploratory proof-of-principle case-control study, nested within the Guanacaste HPV Natural History Study in Costa Rica, compared TCR repertoires among women with different cervical HPV16 outcomes. Cases had a median age of almost 35 years and controls had a median age of around 41, with no significant differences in baseline characteristics. The controls were fewer than 30 women whose single incident HPV16 infection cleared within 12 months with no development of precancer or cancer. Cases were matched to controls by age within five years and by the year the sample was collected. In the parent cohort, some 10,000 women aged 18 or older were enrolled in Guanacaste, Costa Rica, during 1993 to 1994 and were followed for over six years. Among cases, blood sampling came a median of roughly 140 days after lesion detection, with an interquartile range of about 80 to 230 days. Since only a few of the women had HLA typing available, the possibility that HLA type was acting as a confounder could not be ruled out. Blood from cases was collected at the visit at which the lesion was first identified, whereas blood from controls was collected once infection was no longer detected.

Using the immunoSEQ assay, multiplex PCR amplified TCR beta CDR3 regions from an average of around 1.2 ug of genomic DNA per sample. Primer bias was corrected in the assay by using a complete synthetic TCR repertoire to establish an amplification baseline. Amplicons were sequenced on the Illumina platform. In the original analysis: Sequences were error-corrected by clustering with frequency ratios and a modified nearest-neighbor algorithm, then analyzed in the immunoSEQ Analyzer with IMGT gene definitions. At each rarefaction depth, TCR richness and evenness were averaged over 20 rarefaction repeats, and samples with fewer sequences than the depth were excluded. V, D and J gene relative abundances were compared between groups with Wilcoxon rank sum tests, applying FDR correction. In the blinded duplicates, the intraclass correlation was less than 97% for TCR richness and averaged around 78% across 60 to 70 gene segments. The table comes from immuneACCESS by way of TCRdb, which keeps in-frame sequences with V and J called. Part of the clones is missing from these tables; in studies checked, under half for an unresolved V gene and the rest for unknown reasons. That table furnishes V, J and clone size, whereas the DNA furnished D and trimming. This sample's table lists about 22,000 clones. The top ten constitute approximately 12% of the sample.

Beyond this particular receptor, the publication reports: By combining richness with V gene abundances, random forest classifiers separated cases from controls with an estimated AUC of 0.75 to 0.9. Whether associations preceded infection or resulted from infection could not be shown with the cross-sectional design, and effector/memory subsets and HPV-specific T cells were not isolated. Significantly higher TCR repertoire richness was observed in CIN3+ cases than in controls across sequencing depths, whereas no difference in evenness was found. TRBV6-7 relative abundance was lower in cases than in controls (roughly 0.12% versus 0.17%; Bonferroni P = 0.0008). Because T-cell numbers per sample were unknown, differences in richness could reflect varying T-cell content rather than repertoire biology.

The receptor's source is a woman aged 18-70 years with a cervical HPV16 infection that either progressed to CIN3+ or cleared (not recorded which). Recombination joined TRBV10-2 with TRBJ2-2; a tentative D call is TRBD2 (6 bases match). The sequenced sample was blood buffy coat. CDR3 DNA (partial): TGCGCCAGCAGTGATAATAGCGGATCGAACACCGGGGAG. The encoded protein is CASSDNSGSNTGE. The entire CDR3 protein reads CASSDNSGSNTGELFF.